This is a list of T cell receptor beta chains from one sample in a study of cytomegalovirus exposure and HLA in healthy donors. TCRdb keeps only in-frame clones here, not all; method: immunoSEQ multiplex PCR. The table lists 140,000 to 150,000 clones, with 0.96% in the top ten. The specimen sequenced was PBMCs. The receptor source for this set is a male donor in good health and CMV-seronegative. Both conserved end residues are part of each CDR3. Each record gives: J gene, V gene, D gene, CDR3 DNA, CDR3 protein. A D gene is named only where the DNA matches it firmly.

>TRBJ2-7|TRBV18|TRBD1
TGTGCCAGCTCACCACCGAATATAGGTGTGGGACAGGGGTGGTACGAGCAGTACTTC
CASSPPNIGVGQGWYEQYF
>TRBJ1-3|TRBV18|.
TGTGCCAGCTCACCTCTCCTCGGTGCGGCGGGAAGCTCTGGAAACACCATATATTTT
CASSPLLGAAGSSGNTIYF
>TRBJ2-1|TRBV30|TRBD2
TGTGCCTGGAGTTTTTGGATTTCTAGCGGTTCCGACAATGAGCAGTTCTTC
CAWSFWISSGSDNEQFF
>TRBJ2-2|TRBV4-3|.
TGCGCCAGCAGCCCCCAAGGGGGGAACACCGGGGAGCTGTTTTTT
CASSPQGGNTGELFF
>TRBJ2-5|TRBV30|.
TGTGCCTGGAGTGTTGGAACAGGGATGATAGAGACCCAGTACTTC
CAWSVGTGMIETQYF
>TRBJ2-7|TRBV2|TRBD1
TGTGCCAGCAGGCGGGACAGGTCCAACGAGCAGTACTTC
CASRRDRSNEQYF
>TRBJ2-2|TRBV9|.
TGTGCCAGCAGCGGGACAGCTACCGGGGAGCTGTTTTTT
CASSGTATGELFF
>TRBJ2-3|TRBV12-5|TRBD1
TGTGCTAGTGGTACAGGGGGAAAAGGCCCTACTGGAGATACGCAGTATTTT
CASGTGGKGPTGDTQYF
>TRBJ1-2|TRBV6-5|.
TGTGCCAGCAGTTACCTAGGCTACACCTTC
CASSYLGYTF
>TRBJ2-1|TRBV5-8|TRBD1
TGTGCCAGCAGCTTGGTGGGACAGGGGGCTAGTGAGCAGTTCTTC
CASSLVGQGASEQFF
>TRBJ2-7|TRBV6-6|.
TGTGCCAGCAGTTACCCAGGCGGACACAGCTACGAGCAGTACTTC
CASSYPGGHSYEQYF
>TRBJ1-1|TRBV5-5|.
TGTGCCAGCAGCTACCAGGGCCTTGAAGCTTTCTTT
CASSYQGLEAFF
>TRBJ2-7|TRBV6-5|TRBD2
TGTGCCAGCAGTTCCGGGACTAGCGGTTACCAGCAGTACTTC
CASSSGTSGYQQYF
>TRBJ2-7|TRBV30|TRBD1
TGTGCCTGGAGGCACAGGGGGGAGCAGTACTTC
CAWRHRGEQYF
>TRBJ2-5|TRBV27|TRBD1
TGTGCCAGTTGGGGAATCGGACAGGGCCTGGCGGAGACCCAGTACTTC
CASWGIGQGLAETQYF
>TRBJ1-2|TRBV4-3|.
TGCGCCAGCAGCCAAGATCTGATACCAGGGATCGAAAACACCTTC
CASSQDLIPGIENTF
>TRBJ1-2|TRBV19|.
TGTGCCAGTACCTCCGGGGATTCCCAGTATGGCTACACCTTC
CASTSGDSQYGYTF
>TRBJ1-1|TRBV18|TRBD1
TGTGCCAGCTCACCAGTGGACAGGGGGCTTCTAGTGGTGAACACTGAAGCTTTCTTT
CASSPVDRGLLVVNTEAFF
>TRBJ1-1|TRBV18|.
TGTGCCAGCTCACCGTTCTCGGGGTCAGCAGCAAGCTCGGAAGCTTTCTTT
CASSPFSGSAASSEAFF
>TRBJ1-5|TRBV6-4|TRBD1
TGTGCCAGCAGGGACAGAGTCGGGACAGACCCCAATCAGCCCCAGCATTTT
CASRDRVGTDPNQPQHF
>TRBJ2-3|TRBV4-2|TRBD2
TGTGCCAGCAGCCAGACCGGACTAGCGGGACTCACAAATACGCAGTATTTT
CASSQTGLAGLTNTQYF
>TRBJ2-6|TRBV28|.
TGTGCCAGCAGTTTATCCCCCTCCGGGGCCAACGTCCTGACTTTC
CASSLSPSGANVLTF
>TRBJ2-1|TRBV2|TRBD2
TGTGCCAGCAGTGATGGGCTAGCGGGAAGCCATTTTCTTGGGAATGAGCAGTTCTTC
CASSDGLAGSHFLGNEQFF
>TRBJ2-2|TRBV7-3|TRBD2
TGTGCCAGCAGCAGAGACCTAACTAGCGTCACCGGGGAGCTGTTTTTT
CASSRDLTSVTGELFF
>TRBJ1-1|TRBV5-1|.
TGCGCCAGCAGCCCTGCGGGGAGGCTGAACACTGAAGCTTTCTTT
CASSPAGRLNTEAFF
>TRBJ1-1|TRBV2|.
TGTGCCAGTCGGGAAGCCGAGGGAGCTTTCTTT
CASREAEGAFF
>TRBJ1-2|TRBV7-8|.
TGTGCCAGCAGCCACCCGGGGAGGGGGGCCTATGGCTACACCTTC
CASSHPGRGAYGYTF
>TRBJ1-1|TRBV6-5|.
TGTGCCAGCAGGCGAGATATGAACACTGAAGCTTTCTTT
CASRRDMNTEAFF
>TRBJ2-2|TRBV27|.
TGTGCCAGCAGTCGAGAGCGGGTCACCGGGGAGCTGTTTTTT
CASSRERVTGELFF
>TRBJ2-1|TRBV6-5|TRBD2
TGTGCCAGCAGTTACCCTGGGACTAAGAAGCAGTTCTTC
CASSYPGTKKQFF
>TRBJ2-1|TRBV7-2|TRBD1
TGTGCCAGCAGCCCACAGGGGACCTACAATGAGCAGTTCTTC
CASSPQGTYNEQFF
>TRBJ2-4|TRBV2|TRBD1
TGTGCCAGTCGACCGGGGACAGTTAACATTCAGTACTTC
CASRPGTVNIQYF
>TRBJ2-5|TRBV6-6|.
TGTGCCAGCAGTTACTCCGGTACAGGTGACCAAGAGACCCAGTACTTC
CASSYSGTGDQETQYF
>TRBJ1-2|TRBV28|TRBD1
TGTGCCAGCAGTTTCGGGGACAGCTATGGCTACACCTTC
CASSFGDSYGYTF
>TRBJ1-3|TRBV19|TRBD1
TGTGCCAGTATTTCGGACAGGGGCAGAAACACCATATATTTT
CASISDRGRNTIYF
>TRBJ2-7|TRBV5-1|.
TGCGCCAGCAGCTTGGATGGCAGGGGGGCCACCTACGAGCAGTACTTC
CASSLDGRGATYEQYF
>TRBJ2-3|TRBV5-1|.
TGCGCCAGCAGCTTGGTCCAGGGGAGGGGCACAGATACGCAGTATTTT
CASSLVQGRGTDTQYF
>TRBJ2-5|TRBV13|.
TGTGCCAGCAGCCCAGAAGGACAGCAAGAGACCCAGTACTTC
CASSPEGQQETQYF
>TRBJ2-2|TRBV28|TRBD1
TGTGCCAGCAGTTTACCACCCCCGGGACAGGGCGACACCGGGGAGCTGTTTTTT
CASSLPPPGQGDTGELFF
>TRBJ2-7|TRBV15|.
TGTGCCACCAGCAGAGAAGGGGGTGCCTACGAGCAGTACTTC
CATSREGGAYEQYF
>TRBJ2-1|TRBV5-6|TRBD2
TGTGCCAGCAGCTTTCCGGGACTAGCGCCAGGGAATGAGCAGTTCTTC
CASSFPGLAPGNEQFF
>TRBJ2-5|TRBV5-1|.
TGCGCCAGCCGCTTACGGGTGGAAGAGACCCAGTACTTC
CASRLRVEETQYF
>TRBJ2-5|TRBV14|.
TGTGCCAGCAGCCGTACACATCAAGAGACCCAGTACTTC
CASSRTHQETQYF
>TRBJ2-3|TRBV19|.
TGTGCCAGTAGCCCTAGCACAGATACGCAGTATTTT
CASSPSTDTQYF
>TRBJ2-7|TRBV27|.
TGTGCCAGCAGTTCCTCGGGAGCCGGGTACGAGCAGTACTTC
CASSSSGAGYEQYF